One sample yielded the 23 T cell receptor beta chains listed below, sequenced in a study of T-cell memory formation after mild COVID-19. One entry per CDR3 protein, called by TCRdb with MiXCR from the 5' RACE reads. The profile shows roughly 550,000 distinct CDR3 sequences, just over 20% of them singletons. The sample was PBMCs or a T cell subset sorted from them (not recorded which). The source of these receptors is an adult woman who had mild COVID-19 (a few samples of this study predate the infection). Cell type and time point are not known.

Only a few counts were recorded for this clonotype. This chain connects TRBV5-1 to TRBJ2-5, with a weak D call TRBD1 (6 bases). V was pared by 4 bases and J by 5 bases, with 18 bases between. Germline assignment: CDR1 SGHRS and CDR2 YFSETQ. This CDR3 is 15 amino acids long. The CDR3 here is CASSRANRAQETQYF. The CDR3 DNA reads TGCGCCAGCAGCCGAGCCAACAGGGCCCAGGAGACCCAGTACTTC.

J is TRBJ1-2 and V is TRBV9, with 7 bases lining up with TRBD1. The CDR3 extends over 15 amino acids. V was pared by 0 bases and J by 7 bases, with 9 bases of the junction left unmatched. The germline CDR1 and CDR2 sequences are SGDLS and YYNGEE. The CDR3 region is CASSVGRQGEGGYTF. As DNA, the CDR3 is TGTGCCAGCAGCGTAGGTCGGCAGGGGGAGGGTGGCTACACCTTC.

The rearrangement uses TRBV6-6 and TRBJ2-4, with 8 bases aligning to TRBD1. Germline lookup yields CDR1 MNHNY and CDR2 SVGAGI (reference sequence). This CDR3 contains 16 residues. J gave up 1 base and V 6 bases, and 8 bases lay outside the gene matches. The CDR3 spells CASSHQGAGAKNIQYF. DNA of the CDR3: TGTGCCAGCAGCCACCAGGGGGCTGGGGCCAAAAACATTCAGTACTTC.

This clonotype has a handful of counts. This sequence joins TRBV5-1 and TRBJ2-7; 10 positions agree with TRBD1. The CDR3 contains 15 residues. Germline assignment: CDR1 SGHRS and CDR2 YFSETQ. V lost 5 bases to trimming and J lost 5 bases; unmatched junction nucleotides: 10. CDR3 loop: CASRSGTGARNEQYF. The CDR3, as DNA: TGCGCCAGCAGATCCGGGACAGGGGCCCGTAACGAGCAGTACTTC. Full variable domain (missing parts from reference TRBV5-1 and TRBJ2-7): KAGVTQTPRYLIKTRGQQVTLSCSPISGHRSVSWYQQTPGQGLQFLFEYFSETQRNKGNFPGRFSGRQFSNSRSEMNVSTLELGDSALYLCASRSGTGARNEQYFGPGTRLTVT.

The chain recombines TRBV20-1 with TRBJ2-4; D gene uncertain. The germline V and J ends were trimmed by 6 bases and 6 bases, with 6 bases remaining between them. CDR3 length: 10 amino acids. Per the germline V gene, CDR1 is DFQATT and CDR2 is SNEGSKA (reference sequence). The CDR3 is CSAPLNIQYF. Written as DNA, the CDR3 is TGCAGTGCCCCTTTAAACATTCAGTACTTC.

CDR3 bases: TGCGCCAGCAGCTGGGACAGCGTCGATGGCTACACCTTC. The encoded protein is CASSWDSVDGYTF. The chain couples TRBV5-1 to TRBJ1-2, with 7 bases aligning to TRBD1. Germline CDR1 reads SGHRS; CDR2 reads YFSETQ. The CDR3 covers 13 residues. J was trimmed by 6 bases and V by 3 bases; bases with no gene match: 5. The full variable domain, in which reference TRBV5-1 and TRBJ1-2 provide the parts outside the CDR3, is KAGVTQTPRYLIKTRGQQVTLSCSPISGHRSVSWYQQTPGQGLQFLFEYFSETQRNKGNFPGRFSGRQFSNSRSEMNVSTLELGDSALYLCASSWDSVDGYTFGSGTRLTVV.

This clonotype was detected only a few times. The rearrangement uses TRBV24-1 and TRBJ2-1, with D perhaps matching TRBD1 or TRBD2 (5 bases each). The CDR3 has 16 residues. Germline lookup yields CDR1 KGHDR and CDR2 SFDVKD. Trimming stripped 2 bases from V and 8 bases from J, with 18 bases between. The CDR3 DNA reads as TGTGCCACCAGTGATTCCCGGGACCTTACACCCTATGAGCAGTTCTTC. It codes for CATSDSRDLTPYEQFF.

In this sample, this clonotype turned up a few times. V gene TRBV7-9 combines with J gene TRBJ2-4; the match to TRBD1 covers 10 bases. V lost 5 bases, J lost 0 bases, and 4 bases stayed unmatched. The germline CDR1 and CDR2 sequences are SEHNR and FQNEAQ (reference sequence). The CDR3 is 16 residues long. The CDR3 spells CASSRQGAGAKNIQYF. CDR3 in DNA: TGTGCCAGCAGCCGACAGGGGGCGGGAGCCAAAAACATTCAGTACTTC. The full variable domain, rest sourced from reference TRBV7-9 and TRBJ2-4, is DTGVSQNPRHKITKRGQNVTFRCDPISEHNRLYWYRQTLGQGPEFLTYFQNEAQLEKSRLLSDRFSAERPKGSFSTLEIQRTEQGDSAMYLCASSRQGAGAKNIQYFGAGTRLSVL.

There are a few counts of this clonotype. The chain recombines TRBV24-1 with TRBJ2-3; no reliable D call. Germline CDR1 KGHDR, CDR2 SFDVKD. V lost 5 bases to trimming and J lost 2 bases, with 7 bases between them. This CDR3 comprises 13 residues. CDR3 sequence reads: CATSGALTDTQYF. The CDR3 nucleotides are TGTGCCACCAGTGGGGCCCTCACAGATACGCAGTATTTT.

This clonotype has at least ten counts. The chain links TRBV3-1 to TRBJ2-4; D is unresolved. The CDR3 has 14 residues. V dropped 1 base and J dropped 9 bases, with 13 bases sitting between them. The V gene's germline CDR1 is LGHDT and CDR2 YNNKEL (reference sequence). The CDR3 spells CASSQVEQSGIQYF. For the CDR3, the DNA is TGTGCCAGCAGCCAAGTAGAACAGTCGGGCATTCAGTACTTC. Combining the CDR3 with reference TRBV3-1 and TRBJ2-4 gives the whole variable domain DTAVSQTPKYLVTQMGNDKSIKCEQNLGHDTMYWYKQDSKKFLKIMFSYNNKELIINETVPNRFSPKSPDKAHLNLHINSLELGDSAVYFCASSQVEQSGIQYFGAGTRLSVL.

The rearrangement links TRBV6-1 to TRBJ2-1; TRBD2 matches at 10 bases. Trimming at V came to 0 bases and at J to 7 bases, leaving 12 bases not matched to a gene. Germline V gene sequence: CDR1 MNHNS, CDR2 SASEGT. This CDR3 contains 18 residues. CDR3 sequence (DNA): TGTGCCAGCAGTGAAGCGAAAGGGAGGTTAGCGGGGGGAAATGAGCAGTTCTTC. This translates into CASSEAKGRLAGGNEQFF.

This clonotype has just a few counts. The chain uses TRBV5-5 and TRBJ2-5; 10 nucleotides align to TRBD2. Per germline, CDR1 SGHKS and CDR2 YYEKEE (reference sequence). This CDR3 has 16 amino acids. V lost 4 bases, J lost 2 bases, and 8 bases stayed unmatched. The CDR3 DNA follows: TGTGCCAGCAGCCCCCAACTAGCGGGACTTCAAGAGACCCAGTACTTC. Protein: CASSPQLAGLQETQYF.

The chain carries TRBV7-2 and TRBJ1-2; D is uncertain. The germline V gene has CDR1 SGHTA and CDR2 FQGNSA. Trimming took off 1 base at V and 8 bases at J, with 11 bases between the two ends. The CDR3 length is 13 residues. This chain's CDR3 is CASSLVHQAGYTF. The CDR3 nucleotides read TGTGCCAGCAGCTTAGTACATCAGGCGGGCTACACCTTC.

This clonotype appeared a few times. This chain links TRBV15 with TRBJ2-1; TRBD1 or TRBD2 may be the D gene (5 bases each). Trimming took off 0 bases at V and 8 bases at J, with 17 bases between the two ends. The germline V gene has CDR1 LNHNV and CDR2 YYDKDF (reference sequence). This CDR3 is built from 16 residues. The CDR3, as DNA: TGTGCCACCAGCAGAGATTATGGGGGATCGTTGGATGAGCAGTTCTTC. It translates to CATSRDYGGSLDEQFF.

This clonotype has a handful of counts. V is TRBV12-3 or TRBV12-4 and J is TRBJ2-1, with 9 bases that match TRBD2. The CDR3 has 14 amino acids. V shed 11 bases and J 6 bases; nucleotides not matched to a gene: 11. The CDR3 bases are TGTGCCGTACGTAGCGGGGGCCAGAGCAATGAGCAGTTCTTC. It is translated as CAVRSGGQSNEQFF.

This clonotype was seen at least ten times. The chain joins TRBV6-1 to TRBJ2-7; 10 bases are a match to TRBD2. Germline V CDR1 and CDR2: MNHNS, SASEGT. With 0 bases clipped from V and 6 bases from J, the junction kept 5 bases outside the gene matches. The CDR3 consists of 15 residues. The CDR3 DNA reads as TGTGCCAGCAGTGAAGCAGGAGCGGGAGGGTTCGAGCAGTACTTC. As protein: CASSEAGAGGFEQYF.

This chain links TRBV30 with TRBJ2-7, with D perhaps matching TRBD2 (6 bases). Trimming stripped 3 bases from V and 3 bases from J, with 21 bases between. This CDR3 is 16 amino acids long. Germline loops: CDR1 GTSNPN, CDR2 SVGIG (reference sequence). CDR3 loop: CAWSERGAAYNYEQYF. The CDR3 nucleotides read TGTGCCTGGAGCGAACGCGGGGCCGCCTATAACTACGAGCAGTACTTC.

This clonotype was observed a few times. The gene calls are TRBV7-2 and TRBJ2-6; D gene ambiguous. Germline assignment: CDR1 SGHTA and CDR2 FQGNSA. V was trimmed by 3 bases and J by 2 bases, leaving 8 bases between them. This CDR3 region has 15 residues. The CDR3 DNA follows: TGTGCCAGCAGCTTGAGTGGGACTGGGGCCAACGTCCTGACTTTC. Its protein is CASSLSGTGANVLTF.

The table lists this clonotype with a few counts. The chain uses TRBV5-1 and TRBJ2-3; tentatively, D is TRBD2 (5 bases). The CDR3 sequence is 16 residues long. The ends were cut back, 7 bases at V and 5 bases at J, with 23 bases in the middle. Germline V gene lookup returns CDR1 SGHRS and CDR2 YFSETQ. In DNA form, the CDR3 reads TGCGCCAGCTGGACTTATCCCGGTCCTACCGGAGATACGCAGTATTTT. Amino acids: CASWTYPGPTGDTQYF.

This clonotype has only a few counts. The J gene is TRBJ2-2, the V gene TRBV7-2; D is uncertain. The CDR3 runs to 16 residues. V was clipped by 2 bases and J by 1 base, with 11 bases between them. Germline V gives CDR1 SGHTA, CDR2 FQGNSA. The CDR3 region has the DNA TGTGCCAGCAGCTTAATGAGTCGACGGAACACCGGGGAGCTGTTTTTT. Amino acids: CASSLMSRRNTGELFF.

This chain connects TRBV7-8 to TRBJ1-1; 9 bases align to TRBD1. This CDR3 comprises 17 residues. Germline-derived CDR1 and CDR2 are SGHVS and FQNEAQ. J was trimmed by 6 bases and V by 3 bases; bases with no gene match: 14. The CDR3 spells CASSFPPGTGMSAEAFF. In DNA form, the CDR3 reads TGTGCCAGCAGCTTTCCTCCCGGGACAGGGATGTCGGCTGAAGCTTTCTTT.

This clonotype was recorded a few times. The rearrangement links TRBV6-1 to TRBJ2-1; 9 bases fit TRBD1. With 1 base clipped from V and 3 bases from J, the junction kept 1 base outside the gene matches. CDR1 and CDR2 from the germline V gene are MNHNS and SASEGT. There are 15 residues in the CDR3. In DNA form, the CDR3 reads TGTGCCAGCAGTGAAGAGACAGGGGGCTACAATGAGCAGTTCTTC. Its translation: CASSEETGGYNEQFF.

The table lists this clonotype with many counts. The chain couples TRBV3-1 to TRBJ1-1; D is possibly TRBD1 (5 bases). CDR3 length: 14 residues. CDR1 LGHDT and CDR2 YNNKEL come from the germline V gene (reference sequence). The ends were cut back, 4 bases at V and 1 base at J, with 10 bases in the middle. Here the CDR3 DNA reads TGTGCCAGCAGCCGCGGGACGGCGAACACTGAAGCTTTCTTT. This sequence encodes CASSRGTANTEAFF.